Following are 26 T cell receptor beta chains from one sample sequenced in a study of blood T cell repertoires in COVID-19. The protocol was immunoSEQ multiplex PCR, while the TCRdb copy is restricted to in-frame clones and leaves out a portion. This table has around 200,000 clones, around 82% appearing once. The specimen was peripheral blood. The origin of the receptors is a woman in her sixties or seventies with acute or convalescent COVID-19.

The rearrangement uses TRBV3-1 (or the pseudogene TRBV3-2) and TRBJ2-2; D uncertain. Trimming removed 1 base from V and 6 bases from J, with 9 bases in between. Germline V CDR1 and CDR2: LGHDT, YNNKEL (reference sequence). The CDR3 covers 14 residues. Here the CDR3 DNA reads TGTGCCAGCAGCCAAGTGAGAGGATCCGGGGAGCTGTTTTTT. It codes for CASSQVRGSGELFF.

The chain uses TRBV11-2 and TRBJ2-3; D may be TRBD1 (6 bases). Trimming stripped 3 bases from V and 0 bases from J, with 16 bases between. The germline V gene encodes CDR1 SGHAT and CDR2 FQNNGV. The CDR3 is made up of 17 amino acids. The CDR3 loop is CASSFRGAGASTDTQYF. As DNA, the CDR3 is TGTGCCAGCAGCTTTCGGGGCGCAGGGGCTAGCACAGATACGCAGTATTTT.

The table lists this clone with a few counts. V and J are TRBV4-1 and TRBJ2-7; 7 positions match TRBD2. Germline V gene lookup returns CDR1 MGHRA and CDR2 YSYEKL. The junction had 8 bases not matched to a gene; V was cut back by 6 bases and J by 0 bases. The CDR3 extends over 15 amino acids. In DNA form, the CDR3 reads TGCGCCAGCAGACCTACAGCGGGAAACTCCTACGAGCAGTACTTC. It specifies CASRPTAGNSYEQYF.

The genes are TRBV3-1 (or the pseudogene TRBV3-2) and TRBJ2-1; 11 bases match TRBD2. The CDR3 has 15 amino acids. The J segment lost 10 bases and the V segment lost 2 bases, leaving 7 bases of the junction unmatched. CDR1 is LGHDT, CDR2 YNNKEL, per germline (reference sequence). The CDR3 region is CASSQPGTSGGEQFF. CDR3 nucleotide sequence: TGTGCCAGCAGCCAACCGGGGACTAGCGGAGGCGAGCAGTTCTTC.

The chain recombines TRBV2 with TRBJ2-3, with unresolved D. Germline CDR1 and CDR2: SNHLY and FYNNEI. V lost 4 bases, J lost 7 bases, and 12 bases lay in between. The length of the CDR3 is 13 residues. This CDR3 is CASSATSFNTQYF. In DNA form, the CDR3 reads TGTGCCAGCAGTGCCACTTCTTTCAATACGCAGTATTTT. The full variable domain, rest sourced from reference TRBV2 and TRBJ2-3, is EPEVTQTPSHQVTQMGQEVILRCVPISNHLYFYWYRQILGQKVEFLVSFYNNEISEKSEIFDDQFSVERPDGSNFTLKIRSTKLEDSAMYFCASSATSFNTQYFGPGTRLTVL.

This chain links TRBV7-2 with TRBJ1-3; 8 bases line up with TRBD1. The V gene's germline CDR1 is SGHTA and CDR2 FQGNSA. Unmatched junction bases numbered 6, after V lost 4 bases and J lost 4 bases. The CDR3 length is 15 residues. The CDR3 reads CASSSQGAGGNTIYF. The CDR3 nucleotides are TGTGCCAGCAGCTCCCAGGGGGCGGGAGGAAACACCATATATTTT.

The genes are TRBV7-9 and TRBJ2-3; 10 nucleotides match TRBD2. The ends lost 5 bases at V and 3 bases at J; junction bases unmatched: 8. The CDR3 extends over 16 amino acids. CDR1 is SEHNR and CDR2 is FQNEAQ in the germline V gene (reference sequence). The CDR3 sequence: CASSQTLAGTTDTQYF. The DNA of the CDR3 is TGTGCCAGCAGCCAGACACTAGCGGGGACTACAGATACGCAGTATTTT.

This chain joins TRBV5-1 and TRBJ2-5; possible D gene TRBD1, 5 bases. Germline values: CDR1 SGHRS, CDR2 YFSETQ. Between the trimmed V and J ends, which lost 1 base and 4 bases, there was a span of 11 bases. The CDR3 is 14 residues long. In DNA, the CDR3 is TGCGCCAGCAGCTTGATTGGCCAGGGAGAGACCCAGTACTTC. Protein product: CASSLIGQGETQYF.

The J gene is TRBJ1-2, the V gene TRBV6-1, with 8 bases aligning to TRBD1. Germline trimming cut 2 bases from V and 5 bases from J; bases unmatched to any gene: 7. CDR1 and CDR2 (germline): MNHNS, SASEGT. The CDR3 covers 15 residues. The CDR3 sequence is CASSEQGAGAYGYTF. CDR3 DNA: TGTGCCAGCAGTGAACAGGGGGCAGGGGCGTATGGCTACACCTTC.

The chain has TRBV19 and TRBJ2-7; TRBD2 matches 9 bases. CDR3 length: 14 residues. With V trimmed by 5 bases and J by 4 bases, 6 bases remained unmatched. Germline CDR1 reads LNHDA; CDR2 reads SQIVND (reference sequence). CDR3 sequence reads: CASSFSGRGYEQYF. The CDR3, as DNA: TGTGCCAGTAGTTTTAGCGGGAGAGGTTACGAGCAGTACTTC.

This chain joins TRBV28 and TRBJ1-5; 7 bases align to TRBD1. From germline, CDR1 is MDHEN and CDR2 SYDVKM. V lost 6 bases, J lost 4 bases, and 9 bases stayed unmatched. The CDR3 covers 15 residues. This chain's CDR3 is CASRRQGTGNQPQHF. CDR3 sequence (DNA): TGTGCCAGCAGACGACAGGGTACGGGAAATCAGCCCCAGCATTTT. Based on the CDR3 plus reference TRBV28 and TRBJ1-5, the full variable domain is DVKVTQSSRYLVKRTGEKVFLECVQDMDHENMFWYRQDPGLGLRLIYFSYDVKMKEKGDIPEGYSVSREKKERFSLILESASTNQTSMYLCASRRQGTGNQPQHFGDGTRLSIL.

The chain is built from TRBV3-1 (or the pseudogene TRBV3-2) and TRBJ1-4; 8 bases fit TRBD1. Germline lookup yields CDR1 LGHDT and CDR2 YNNKEL (reference sequence). The J segment lost 8 bases and the V segment lost 3 bases, leaving 11 bases of the junction unmatched. This CDR3 is built from 16 residues. DNA of the CDR3: TGTGCCAGCAGCCATTCCGGACTCAGGGGGCAGGAAAAACTGTTTTTT. This sequence encodes CASSHSGLRGQEKLFF.

This chain joins TRBV28 and TRBJ1-2, with D possibly matching TRBD1 (5 bases). The germline V and J ends were trimmed by 2 bases and 2 bases, with 9 bases remaining between them. CDR1 MDHEN and CDR2 SYDVKM come from the germline V gene. This CDR3 contains 14 residues. The CDR3 nucleotides read TGTGCCAGCAGTTTAATGACAGCCAACTATGGCTACACCTTC. This codes for CASSLMTANYGYTF.

The chain links TRBV20-1 to TRBJ2-1; 8 nucleotides line up with TRBD2. This CDR3 has 16 residues. Germline V gene sequence: CDR1 DFQATT, CDR2 SNEGSKA (reference sequence). The J segment lost 3 bases and the V segment lost 6 bases, leaving 13 bases of the junction unmatched. The CDR3 sequence is CSASGNSGKGYNEQFF. The CDR3 DNA sequence: TGCAGTGCCAGTGGGAATAGCGGGAAGGGCTACAATGAGCAGTTCTTC.

This chain joins TRBV28 and TRBJ2-7; D is possibly TRBD1 (6 bases). The CDR3 runs 14 residues. Trimming took 4 bases from V and 2 from J, leaving 12 bases between them. CDR1 MDHEN and CDR2 SYDVKM come from the germline V gene. CDR3 region: CASSSRDITYEQYF. CDR3 DNA sequence: TGTGCCAGCAGTTCACGGGACATAACCTACGAGCAGTACTTC.

The V call is TRBV6-6, the J call TRBJ2-3, with D uncertain. Germline CDR1 reads MNHNY; CDR2 reads SVGAGI (reference sequence). The length of the CDR3 is 14 residues. The V gene lost 5 bases and the J gene lost 5 bases, with 14 bases spanning the gap. The chain's CDR3 is CASSARPEGDTQYF. In DNA, the CDR3 is TGTGCCAGCAGTGCGAGGCCGGAAGGAGATACGCAGTATTTT.

A note on this clone: One end of the junction is discordant with germline, which a read error may explain. The chain recombines TRBV6-1 with TRBJ1-6; TRBD1 matches 7 bases. CDR1 is MNHNS, CDR2 SASEGT, per germline. CDR3 length: 11 amino acids. Written as DNA, the CDR3 is TGTGCCAGCAGTGACCGAGGACAGGTACTTTTT. It specifies CASSDRGQVLF.

The gene calls are TRBV16 and TRBJ2-3; D gene uncertain. CDR3 length: 13 amino acids. V lost 1 base, J lost 2 bases, and 4 bases lay in between. The germline CDR1 and CDR2 sequences are KGHSY and FQNENV. The CDR3 DNA reads as TGTGCCAGCAGCCAATTGGCCACAGATACGCAGTATTTT. Protein product: CASSQLATDTQYF.

This clone was recorded many times. The chain joins TRBV28 to TRBJ2-1; no definite D call. This CDR3 has 13 amino acids. Trimming removed 3 bases at V and 10 bases at J, with 13 bases between. From germline, CDR1 is MDHEN and CDR2 SYDVKM. CDR3 sequence reads: CASSFPPVAEQFF. CDR3 nucleotides: TGTGCCAGCAGTTTTCCCCCGGTCGCGGAGCAGTTCTTC.

This clone was counted once. The genes are TRBV7-8 and TRBJ1-1; possibly TRBD1 for D (6 bases). CDR1 SGHVS and CDR2 FQNEAQ come from the germline V gene. The CDR3 is 16 amino acids. Trimming stripped 5 bases from V and 4 bases from J, with 20 bases between. The CDR3 DNA sequence: TGTGCCAGCAGCCTACTGATGAGGGGGTTGGGCACTGAAGCTTTCTTT. Protein: CASSLLMRGLGTEAFF.

The rearrangement joins TRBV5-1 to TRBJ1-5, with D tentatively TRBD1 (6 bases). This CDR3 is 15 amino acids long. Germline loops: CDR1 SGHRS, CDR2 YFSETQ. V was pared by 6 bases and J by 1 base, with 14 bases between. CDR3 amino acids: CASKGVPWSNQPQHF. DNA for the CDR3: TGCGCCAGCAAGGGGGTGCCGTGGAGCAATCAGCCCCAGCATTTT.

The V call is TRBV21-1, the J call TRBJ2-5; TRBD2 is the table's D call, not checked against the DNA. TRBV21-1 is marked as a pseudogene. CDR3 length: 18 amino acids. The CDR3 DNA follows: TGTGCCAGCAGCAAAGGGACTAGCGGGAGACTCGACCAAGAGACCCAGTACTTC. Its translation is CASSKGTSGRLDQETQYF.

CDR3 amino acids: CASSEVTGGAGELFF. CDR3 coding DNA: TGCGCCAGCAGTGAGGTGACAGGGGGCGCCGGGGAGCTGTTTTTT. V gene TRBV10-2 combines with J gene TRBJ2-2; 10 nucleotides align to TRBD1. The CDR3 has 15 residues. Per the germline V gene, CDR1 is WSHSY and CDR2 is SAAADI. V lost 2 bases, J lost 6 bases, and 3 bases stayed unmatched.

V is TRBV2 and J is TRBJ2-1, with unresolved D. There are 12 residues in the CDR3. Trimming removed 7 bases from V and 3 bases from J, with 7 bases in between. The germline gives CDR1 SNHLY, CDR2 FYNNEI. CDR3 protein: CASKLYYNEQFF. CDR3 DNA sequence: TGTGCCAGCAAACTCTACTACAATGAGCAGTTCTTC.

This chain connects TRBV30 to TRBJ2-3, with a weak D call TRBD2 (6 bases). This CDR3 spans 13 amino acids. Germline assignment: CDR1 GTSNPN and CDR2 SVGIG (reference sequence). CDR3 in amino acids: CASHGTSTDTQYF. Here the CDR3 DNA reads TGTGCTTCCCACGGGACTAGCACAGATACGCAGTATTTT.

Regarding this clone: A read error may account for a junction end that differs from germline. The CDR3: CASSTSGNTDTQYF. Here the CDR3 DNA reads TGTGCAAGCAGTACTAGCGGAAACACAGATACGCAGTATTTT. The chain couples TRBV6-4 to TRBJ2-3, with TRBD2 matching 8 bases. Per germline, CDR1 MRHNA and CDR2 SNTAGT. The CDR3 runs to 14 residues.